The 14 T cell receptor beta chains below were found in one sample sequenced in a study of blood T cell repertoires in COVID-19 (TCRdb year 2020). The method was the immunoSEQ multiplex PCR assay. In its TCRdb copy, this immuneACCESS table keeps in-frame sequences only and misses some clones. Where compared with another copy, unresolved V genes explain less than half of these, and the others have no known cause. The sample includes approximately 60,000 clones, with roughly four fifths observed a single time. Of the sample, about 16% falls within the top ten clones. The sequencing input was peripheral blood. The receptors were sampled from a man at least 80 years old with acute or convalescent COVID-19.

This sequence joins TRBV19 and TRBJ2-5, with TRBD1 identical over 9 bases. CDR3 length: 15 residues. Trimming at V came to 6 bases and at J to 2 bases, leaving 7 bases not matched to a gene. The germline gives CDR1 LNHDA, CDR2 SQIVND (reference sequence). CDR3 protein: CASSPPTGGQETQYF. CDR3 nucleotide sequence: TGTGCCAGTAGCCCGCCGACAGGGGGACAAGAGACCCAGTACTTC.

J is TRBJ1-5 and V is TRBV6-5; TRBD1 aligns across 8 bases. After removal of 8 bases from V and 1 base from J, the junction contained 7 bases not matched to a gene. CDR1 is MNHEY and CDR2 is SVGAGI in the germline V gene. This CDR3 contains 15 residues. Here the CDR3 DNA reads TGTGCCAGCGCCCACAGGGGGGTAAGCAATCAGCCCCAGCATTTT. This gives the protein CASAHRGVSNQPQHF.

The chain employs TRBV2 and TRBJ1-1, with D unclear. The CDR3 length is 16 residues. From germline, CDR1 is SNHLY and CDR2 FYNNEI. V gave up 8 bases and J gave up 3 bases, with 22 bases separating them. The CDR3 loop reads CASSVQMALRDTEAFF. The CDR3 region has the DNA TGTGCCAGCTCTGTACAGATGGCCTTGAGAGACACTGAAGCTTTCTTT.

This clone was counted only a few times. This chain joins TRBV30 and TRBJ1-5; 7 bases align to TRBD1. The CDR3 contains 14 residues. Germline loops: CDR1 GTSNPN, CDR2 SVGIG (reference sequence). The V and J ends lost 0 bases and 5 bases, in that order; junction bases with no gene match: 4. The CDR3 nucleotides read TGTGCCTGGAGTGTACTACAGGGGCATCAGCCCCAGCATTTT. Its protein is CAWSVLQGHQPQHF. Looking up the rest from reference TRBV30 and TRBJ1-5 gives the full variable domain: SQTIHQWPATLVQPVGSPLSLECTVEGTSNPNLYWYRQAAGRGLQLLFYSVGIGQISSEVPQNLSASRPQDRQFILSSKKLLLSDSGFYLCAWSVLQGHQPQHFGDGTRLSIL.

The rearrangement uses TRBV3-1 (or the pseudogene TRBV3-2) and TRBJ2-5; TRBD2 aligns across 7 bases. The CDR3 covers 12 residues. Germline loops: CDR1 LGHDT, CDR2 YNNKEL (reference sequence). After removal of 8 bases from V and 4 bases from J, the junction contained 4 bases not matched to a gene. The CDR3 DNA follows: TGTGCCAGCCGGACTAGTCCAGAGACCCAGTACTTC. Its protein product is CASRTSPETQYF.

This clone has a single count. The chain joins TRBV11-2 to TRBJ1-2; perhaps TRBD1 as D (6 bases). Germline CDR1 reads SGHAT; CDR2 reads FQNNGV. The CDR3 contains 16 residues. The ends were cut back, 3 bases at V and 6 bases at J, with 20 bases in the middle. The CDR3 DNA is TGTGCCAGCAGCTTCGTCGGAGTGACAGGTAGTCATGGCTACACCTTC. This translates into CASSFVGVTGSHGYTF.

This rearrangement joins TRBV9 to TRBJ2-3; D possibly corresponds to TRBD1 (7 bases). The CDR3 has 15 amino acids. V gave up 3 bases and J gave up 4 bases, with 15 bases separating them. CDR1 is SGDLS, CDR2 YYNGEE, per germline. This CDR3 reads CASSASGGPADTQYF. The CDR3 DNA reads as TGTGCCAGCAGCGCCTCAGGGGGGCCGGCAGATACGCAGTATTTT.

This chain joins TRBV5-1 and TRBJ1-6; a weak D match, TRBD1 (6 bases). This CDR3 region has 13 residues. Trimming removed 7 bases from V and 3 bases from J, with 8 bases in between. Germline loops: CDR1 SGHRS, CDR2 YFSETQ. As DNA, the CDR3 is TGCGCCAGCCGACAGGACTATAATTCACCCCTCCACTTT. Its protein product is CASRQDYNSPLHF.

The chain joins TRBV5-6 to TRBJ1-1, with 7 positions matching TRBD1. Germline V CDR1 and CDR2: SGHDT, YYEEEE. The V segment lost 3 bases and the J segment 0 bases; nucleotides outside the gene matches: 2. The CDR3 spans 14 residues. The CDR3 reads CASSWGQLNTEAFF. CDR3 nucleotide sequence: TGTGCCAGCAGCTGGGGACAGCTGAACACTGAAGCTTTCTTT.

The chain is built from TRBV10-3 and TRBJ1-2, with D uncertain. The germline gives CDR1 ENHRY, CDR2 SYGVKD. The CDR3 spans 14 residues. The ends were cut back, 2 bases at V and 4 bases at J, with 11 bases in the middle. The CDR3 coding sequence is TGTGCCATCAGTGAGGCAGCCAGGCCCTATGGCTACACCTTC. It encodes CAISEAARPYGYTF.

This clone was seen once. The rearrangement links TRBV13 to TRBJ1-1; D is perhaps TRBD1 (6 bases). The germline gives CDR1 PRHDT, CDR2 FYEKMQ (reference sequence). The CDR3 covers 15 residues. With 6 bases removed from V and 5 bases from J, the gap between germline ends came to 19 bases. In DNA, the CDR3 is TGTGCCAGCAGTCGCCGCTCCAGGGGTAATACTGAAGCTTTCTTT. It translates to CASSRRSRGNTEAFF.

The chain employs TRBV7-9 and TRBJ1-6; 7 nucleotides agree with TRBD1. The CDR3 contains 13 residues. Germline-derived CDR1 and CDR2 are SEHNR and FQNEAQ (reference sequence). V shed 7 bases and J 7 bases; nucleotides not matched to a gene: 4. As DNA, the CDR3 is TGTGCCAGCATCGGGACAGCCAATTCACCCCTCCACTTT. It is translated as CASIGTANSPLHF. Supplemented by reference TRBV7-9 and TRBJ1-6, the full variable domain reads DTGVSQNPRHKITKRGQNVTFRCDPISEHNRLYWYRQTLGQGPEFLTYFQNEAQLEKSRLLSDRFSAERPKGSFSTLEIQRTEQGDSAMYLCASIGTANSPLHFGNGTRLTVT.

This clone turned up a few times. The chain links TRBV19 to TRBJ1-2; TRBD1 agrees at 8 bases. CDR1 and CDR2 (germline): LNHDA, SQIVND (reference sequence). V dropped 8 bases and J dropped 5; count of bases not matched to a gene: 7. This CDR3 comprises 13 residues. The CDR3 sequence is CASRTGGFYGYTF. CDR3 sequence (DNA): TGTGCCAGTCGTACAGGGGGGTTTTATGGCTACACCTTC.

The gene calls are TRBV5-1 and TRBJ1-1, with 8 bases fitting TRBD1. This CDR3 region has 17 residues. Germline CDR1 is SGHRS and CDR2 is YFSETQ. V lost 0 bases and J lost 0; bases outside the gene matches: 7. CDR3: CASSLDGQGAMNTEAFF. CDR3 DNA: TGCGCCAGCAGCTTGGATGGACAGGGCGCCATGAACACTGAAGCTTTCTTT.